The table lists the clone carrying this T cell receptor (beta chain) with a few counts. Its target is unknown. The data belong to a study of chemoradiotherapy in HPV16-positive cancers. Study at large: Candidate HPV-specific clones and shared TCR motifs came from a couple of HPV16-positive patients. Notes on the study in general: HPV-specific T cells were functionally defined from only a couple of HPV16-positive patients. In HPV16-positive patients, HPV-responsive T-cell expansion tracked better recurrence-free survival.

The protocol was immunoSEQ multiplex PCR, while the TCRdb copy is restricted to in-frame clones and leaves out a portion. The sample comprises 23,000 or so clones, roughly 87% of which are singletons, and more than 4% rests with the top ten. Germline CDR1 reads WNHNN; CDR2 reads SYGVQD (reference sequence). V was pared by 2 bases and J by 0 bases, with 19 bases between. The CDR3 loop spans 18 amino acids. This TCR came from a human donor with HPV-associated anogenital cancer. The rearrangement joins TRBV10-1 to TRBJ1-1; D possibly corresponds to TRBD1 (6 bases). This sample comprised blood, obtained from a patient who underwent chemoradiotherapy. The CDR3 coding sequence is TGCGCCAGCAGTGAGGAACACCTGGGGGCCCGTTTGAACACTGAAGCTTTCTTT. As protein: CASSEEHLGARLNTEAFF.